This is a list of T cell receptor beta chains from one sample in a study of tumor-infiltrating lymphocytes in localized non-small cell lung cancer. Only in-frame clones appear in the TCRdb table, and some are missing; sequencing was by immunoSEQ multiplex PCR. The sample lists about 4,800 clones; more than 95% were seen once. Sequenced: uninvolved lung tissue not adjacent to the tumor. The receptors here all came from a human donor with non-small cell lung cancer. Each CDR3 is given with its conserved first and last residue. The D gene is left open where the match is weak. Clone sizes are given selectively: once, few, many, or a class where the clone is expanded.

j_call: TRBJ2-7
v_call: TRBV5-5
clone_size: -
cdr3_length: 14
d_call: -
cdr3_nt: TGTGCCAGCAGTCTTACGAGCACCTCCTACGAGCAGTACTTC
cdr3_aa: CASSLTSTSYEQYF

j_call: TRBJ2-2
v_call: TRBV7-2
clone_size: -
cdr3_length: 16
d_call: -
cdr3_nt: TGTGCCAGCAGCCTCCAGGGGAGCCGAAATGGCGGGGAGCTGTTTTTT
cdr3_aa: CASSLQGSRNGGELFF

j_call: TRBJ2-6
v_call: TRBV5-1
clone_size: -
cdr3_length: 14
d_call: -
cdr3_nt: TGCGCCAGCAGCTCAGGTTCCGGGGCCAACGTCCTGACTTTC
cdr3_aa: CASSSGSGANVLTF

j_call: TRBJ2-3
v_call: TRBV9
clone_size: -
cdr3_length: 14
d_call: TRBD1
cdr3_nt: TGTGCCAGCAGCCTTGGGACAGTCTCGCATACGCAGTATTTT
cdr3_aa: CASSLGTVSHTQYF

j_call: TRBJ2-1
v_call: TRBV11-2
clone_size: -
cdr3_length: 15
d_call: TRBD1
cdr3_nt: TGTGCCAGCAGCTTCAGTCAGGGGGCGCCCAATGAGCAGTTCTTC
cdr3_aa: CASSFSQGAPNEQFF

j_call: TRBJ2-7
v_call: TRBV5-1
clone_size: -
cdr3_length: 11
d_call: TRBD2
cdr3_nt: TGCGCCAGCAGGTGGGGAGGGAGGCAGTACTTC
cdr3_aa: CASRWGGRQYF

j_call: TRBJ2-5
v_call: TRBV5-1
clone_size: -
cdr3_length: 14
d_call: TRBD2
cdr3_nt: TGCGCCAGCAGCTTGAGCGGGAGCCAAGAGACCCAGTACTTC
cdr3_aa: CASSLSGSQETQYF

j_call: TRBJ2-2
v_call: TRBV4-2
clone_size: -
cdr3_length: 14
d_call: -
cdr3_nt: TGTGCCAGCAGCTCAAGACAGAACACCGGGGAGCTGTTTTTT
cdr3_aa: CASSSRQNTGELFF

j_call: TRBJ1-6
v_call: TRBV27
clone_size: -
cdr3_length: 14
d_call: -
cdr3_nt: TGTGCCAGCAGTTTGAACGGAGCTTTGTCACCCCTCCACTTT
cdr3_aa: CASSLNGALSPLHF

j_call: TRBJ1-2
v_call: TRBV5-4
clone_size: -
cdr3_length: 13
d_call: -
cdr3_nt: TGTGCCAGCAGCTTGGACAGTAACTATGGCTACACCTTC
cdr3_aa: CASSLDSNYGYTF

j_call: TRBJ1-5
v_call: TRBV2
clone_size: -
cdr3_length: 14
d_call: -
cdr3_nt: TGTGCCAGCACCCCGGGTCAGATTAATCAGCCCCAGCATTTT
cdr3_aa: CASTPGQINQPQHF

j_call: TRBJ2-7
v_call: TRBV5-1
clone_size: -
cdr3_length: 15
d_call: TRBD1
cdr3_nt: TGCGCCAGCAGCTTGGCCACAGGGGGCAACGACGAGCAGTACTTC
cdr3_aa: CASSLATGGNDEQYF

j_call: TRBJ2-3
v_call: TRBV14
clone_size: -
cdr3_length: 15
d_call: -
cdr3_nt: TGTGCCAGCAGCCAATCGGGTTTCAGCACAGATACGCAGTATTTT
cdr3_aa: CASSQSGFSTDTQYF

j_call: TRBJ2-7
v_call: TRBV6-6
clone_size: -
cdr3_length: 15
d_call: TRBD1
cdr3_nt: TGTGCCAGCAGTTACTCACGGACAGGGGTCTACGAGCAGTACTTC
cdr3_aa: CASSYSRTGVYEQYF

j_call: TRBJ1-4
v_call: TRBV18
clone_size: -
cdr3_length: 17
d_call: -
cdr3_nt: TGTGCCAGCTCACCTTCTCTATACAGGGAGCCTAATGAAAAACTGTTTTTT
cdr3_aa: CASSPSLYREPNEKLFF

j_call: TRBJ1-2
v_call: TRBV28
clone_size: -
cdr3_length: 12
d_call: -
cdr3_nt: TGTGCCAGCAGTAACATCCTCTATGGCTACACCTTC
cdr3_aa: CASSNILYGYTF

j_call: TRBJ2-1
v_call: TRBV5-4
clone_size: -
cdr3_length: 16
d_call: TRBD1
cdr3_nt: TGTGCCAGCAGCTTGAACCCAGGGGGCTCCTACAATGAGCAGTTCTTC
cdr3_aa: CASSLNPGGSYNEQFF

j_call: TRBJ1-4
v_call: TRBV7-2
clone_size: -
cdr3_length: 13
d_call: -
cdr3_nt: TGTGCCAGCAGCTTACTGGACGGGGGAAAACTGTTTTTT
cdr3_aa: CASSLLDGGKLFF

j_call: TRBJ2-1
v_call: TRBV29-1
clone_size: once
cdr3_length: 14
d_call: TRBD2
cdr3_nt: TGCAGCGGTGGACTAGCGGAGGCCTACAATGAGCAGTTCTTC
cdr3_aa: CSGGLAEAYNEQFF

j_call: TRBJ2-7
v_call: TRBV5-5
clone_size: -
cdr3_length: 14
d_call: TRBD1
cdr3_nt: TGTGCCAGCAGCTTGACAGGGGCGACCTACGAGCAGTACTTC
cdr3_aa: CASSLTGATYEQYF

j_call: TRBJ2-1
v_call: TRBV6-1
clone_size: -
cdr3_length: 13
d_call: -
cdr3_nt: TGTGCCAGCACGCGCGCCTCCTACAATGAGCAGTTCTTC
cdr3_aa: CASTRASYNEQFF

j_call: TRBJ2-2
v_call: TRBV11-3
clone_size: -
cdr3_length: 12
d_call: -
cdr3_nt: TGTGCCAGCAGCAGGGACACCGGGGAGCTGTTTTTT
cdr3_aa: CASSRDTGELFF

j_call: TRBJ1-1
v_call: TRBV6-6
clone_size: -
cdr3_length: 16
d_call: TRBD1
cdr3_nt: TGTGCCAGCAGTTACACGGAGACAGGGGTGGGCACTGAAGCTTTCTTT
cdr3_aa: CASSYTETGVGTEAFF

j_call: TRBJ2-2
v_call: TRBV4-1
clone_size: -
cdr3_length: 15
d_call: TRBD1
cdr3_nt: TGCGCCAGCAGCCAAGCGACAGGGGTCACCGGGGAGCTGTTTTTT
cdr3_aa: CASSQATGVTGELFF

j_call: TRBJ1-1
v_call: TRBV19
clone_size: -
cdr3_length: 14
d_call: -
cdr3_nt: TGTGCCAGTAGTATAGTCAGTGGGAGCACTGAAGCTTTCTTT
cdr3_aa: CASSIVSGSTEAFF

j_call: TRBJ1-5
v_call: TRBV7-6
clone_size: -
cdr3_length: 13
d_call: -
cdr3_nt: TGTGCCAGCAGCTCCTTTCCAAAACAGCCCCAGCATTTT
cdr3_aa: CASSSFPKQPQHF

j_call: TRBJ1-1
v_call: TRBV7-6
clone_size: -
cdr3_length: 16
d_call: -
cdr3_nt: TGTGCCAGCAGCTTAGAGGCGGGTTTGATGAACACTGAAGCTTTCTTT
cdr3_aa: CASSLEAGLMNTEAFF

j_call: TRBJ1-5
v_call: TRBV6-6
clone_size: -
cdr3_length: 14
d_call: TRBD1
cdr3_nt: TGTGCCAGCAGTGCAACAGGGGGCAATCAGCCCCAGCATTTT
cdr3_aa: CASSATGGNQPQHF

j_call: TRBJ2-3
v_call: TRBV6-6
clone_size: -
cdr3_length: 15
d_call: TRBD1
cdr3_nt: TGTGCCAGCAGGAATACCGGGACAGCCCCAGATACGCAGTATTTT
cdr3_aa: CASRNTGTAPDTQYF